This T cell receptor (beta chain) comes out of a study of CD8+ T cells in alopecia areata. At the level of the study: Treated patients were dosed with oral tofacitinib, taking 5 to 10 mg twice daily. Tofacitinib ran 6 to 18 months, followed by 6 months off drug.

Study outcomes and limitations: Relative to normal scalp, lesional scalp, especially alopecia totalis/universalis, showed higher clonality.

CDR3 length: 16 amino acids. CDR1 is MDHEN and CDR2 is SYDVKM in the germline V gene. With 1 base clipped from V and 0 bases from J, the junction kept 4 bases outside the gene matches. Comment on this clone: As yet, its antigen is unknown.

Extraction and reverse transcription of RNA yielded cDNA as the sequencing template. TCRdb's table, derived via immunoSEQ multiplex PCR, lists solely in-frame clones and lacks some. The sample has over 85,000 clones, roughly 41% seen once. Both peripheral blood and punch biopsies of lesional scalp skin were obtained from patients who had alopecia areata. The clonotype was recovered from a human donor with alopecia areata. V usage is TRBV28 and J usage is TRBJ2-3; TRBD1 matches at 7 bases. The sequenced material came from CD4+ T cells sorted from blood. DNA of the CDR3: TGTGCCAGCAGTTTATACGGGACAGCTAGCACAGATACGCAGTATTTT. This sequence encodes CASSLYGTASTDTQYF.